The next 30 T cell receptor beta chains were all read from a single sample in a study of early T cells in non-severe SARS-CoV-2 infection. TCRdb called the 5' RACE reads again in MiXCR, with one record for every CDR3 protein. The sample records some 21,000 distinct CDR3 sequences, approximately 4.1% being singletons. The sample comprised whole blood. The receptors derive from an adult who was a healthcare worker with PCR-confirmed SARS-CoV-2 infection or an uninfected control (not recorded which).

This clonotype was found many times. The chain carries TRBV19 and TRBJ2-2; D not certain. Trimming took 7 bases from V and 6 from J, leaving 15 bases between them. The CDR3 sequence is 14 residues long. Germline V gene data show CDR1 as LNHDA and CDR2 as SQIVND (reference sequence). CDR3 protein: CASKISPGAGELFF. The CDR3 DNA sequence: TGTGCCAGTAAGATTAGCCCAGGCGCCGGGGAGCTGTTTTTT.

This clonotype has just a few counts. Compared with germline, one end of the junction differs, possibly owing to a read error. J is TRBJ2-1 and V is TRBV7-7, with 9 bases fitting TRBD2. CDR1 is SSHAT, CDR2 FNYEAQ, per germline (reference sequence). CDR3 length equals 12 residues. CDR3 DNA sequence: TGTGCTAGCAGCTCAGCGGGGGGTGAGCAGTTCTTC. As protein: CASSSAGGEQFF. The full variable domain, in which reference TRBV7-7 and TRBJ2-1 provide the parts outside the CDR3, is GAGVSQSPRYKVTKRGQDVTLRCDPISSHATLYWYQQALGQGPEFLTYFNYEAQPDKSGLPSDRFSAERPEGSISTLTIQRTEQRDSAMYRCASSSAGGEQFFGPGTRLTVL.

This clonotype was seen repeatedly, ten times or more. V and J are TRBV7-2 and TRBJ2-3; no firm D call. The V gene's germline CDR1 is SGHTA and CDR2 FQGNSA. The CDR3 is 14 residues long. V lost 2 bases to trimming and J lost 0 bases, with 6 bases between them. The CDR3 DNA reads TGTGCCAGCAGCTTACAACTTAGCACAGATACGCAGTATTTT. Translation: CASSLQLSTDTQYF.

In its sample, this clonotype was seen many times. The chain is built from TRBV5-1 and TRBJ2-7; 9 bases map to TRBD2. In germline, CDR1 is SGHRS, CDR2 YFSETQ. The CDR3 consists of 15 residues. Unmatched junction bases numbered 4, after V lost 2 bases and J lost 1 base. In DNA, the CDR3 is TGCGCCAGCAGCTTCGGTAGCGGGGGTTCCTACGAGCAGTACTTC. This sequence encodes CASSFGSGGSYEQYF.

There are many counts of this clonotype. The chain couples TRBV7-2 to TRBJ1-2, with D unresolved. Trimming cost V 3 bases and J 3 bases, with 8 bases left between them. The CDR3 sequence is 13 residues long. CDR1 and CDR2 from the germline V gene are SGHTA and FQGNSA. The CDR3 sequence is CASSFDSHYGYTF. DNA of the CDR3: TGTGCCAGCAGCTTCGACTCCCACTATGGCTACACCTTC.

Note on this clonotype: A much bigger clone sits one base away, suggesting this may be a read error. The chain uses TRBV7-6 and TRBJ2-1; 10 bases align to TRBD2. The CDR3 is made up of 16 amino acids. Germline CDR1 and CDR2: SGHVS and FNYEAQ. The CDR3 region has the DNA TGTGCCAGCAGCCAAAGGACTAGCGGTTCCTACAATGTGCAGTTCTTC. This translates into CASSQRTSGSYNVQFF.

This clonotype was counted at least ten times. V and J are TRBV20-1 and TRBJ1-5; possibly TRBD1 for D (5 bases). The V end lost 0 bases, the J end lost 9 bases, and 15 bases lay between the germline ends. The CDR3 consists of 14 residues. Germline-derived CDR1 and CDR2 are DFQATT and SNEGSKA (reference sequence). CDR3 sequence reads: CSARDSQGRGPQHF. As DNA, the CDR3 is TGCAGTGCTAGAGATTCGCAGGGTAGGGGGCCCCAGCATTTT.

The chain recombines TRBV6-2 or TRBV6-3 with TRBJ2-7, with D unresolved. The CDR3 extends over 11 amino acids. Germline-derived CDR1 and CDR2 are MNHEY and SVGEGT. The V end lost 1 base, the J end lost 6 bases, and 4 bases lay between the germline ends. The CDR3 loop is CASSYLIEQYF. As DNA, the CDR3 is TGTGCCAGCAGTTACTTGATCGAGCAGTACTTC.

The chain carries TRBV6-2 or TRBV6-3 and TRBJ1-6; D remains unclear. This CDR3 region has 12 residues. CDR1 is MNHEY and CDR2 is SVGEGT in the germline V gene. Trimming cost V 5 bases and J 12 bases, with 11 bases left between them. In nucleotides, the CDR3 is TGTGCCAGCAGTGACCCTCAACAACCCCTCCACTTT. The encoded protein is CASSDPQQPLHF.

This clonotype was recorded many times. The chain joins TRBV15 to TRBJ2-1; D is unresolved. The germline gives CDR1 LNHNV, CDR2 YYDKDF (reference sequence). The germline V and J ends were trimmed by 2 bases and 2 bases, with 25 bases remaining between them. The CDR3 contains 20 residues. CDR3: CATSRLPPSEAASPYNEQFF. The CDR3 region has the DNA TGTGCCACCAGCAGACTTCCCCCCTCCGAGGCAGCCAGCCCCTACAATGAGCAGTTCTTC.

This clonotype has ten or more counts. V is TRBV6-2 or TRBV6-3 and J is TRBJ2-3; the match to TRBD2 covers 8 bases. Germline CDR1 and CDR2: MNHEY and SVGEGT. Germline trimming cut 0 bases from V and 6 bases from J; bases unmatched to any gene: 14. This CDR3 has 18 residues. The CDR3 reads CASSYSIPARGALDTQYF. The CDR3 coding sequence is TGTGCCAGCAGTTACTCGATCCCGGCGCGGGGGGCCCTTGATACGCAGTATTTT.

In its sample, this clonotype is medium-sized (0.01 to 0.1%). This chain's CDR3 is CASRPTSGGTDTQYF. In DNA form, the CDR3 reads TGTGCCAGCCGTCCGACTAGCGGGGGGACAGATACGCAGTATTTT. V usage is TRBV6-5 and J usage is TRBJ2-3, with TRBD2 matching 13 bases. The CDR3 is made up of 15 amino acids. Germline loops: CDR1 MNHEY, CDR2 SVGAGI. Germline trimming cut 8 bases from V and 3 bases from J; bases unmatched to any gene: 5.

This clonotype was observed many times. J is TRBJ2-3 and V is TRBV20-1, with D perhaps TRBD2 (6 bases). Germline CDR1 is DFQATT and CDR2 is SNEGSKA (reference sequence). The V and J ends lost 4 bases and 14 bases respectively, with 19 bases between them. This CDR3 is built from 12 residues. CDR3 residues: CSATRDSNRPYF. The CDR3 DNA reads as TGCAGTGCTACCCGGGACTCGAACCGTCCGTATTTT.

The table lists this clonotype with a count of one. A much larger clone lies one base from this, so it may be a read error. Lacking the conserved final phenylalanine or tryptophan, this CDR3 likely reflects a read error. V gene TRBV6-1 combines with J gene TRBJ1-5, with 8 bases lining up with TRBD1. V was pared by 3 bases and J by 5 bases, with 3 bases of the junction left unmatched. The CDR3 has 14 residues. The germline gives CDR1 MNHNS, CDR2 SASEGT. The CDR3 bases are TGTGCCAGCAGTGACCGGACAGGGTATCAGCCCCAGCATTCT. Residues: CASSDRTGYQPQHS.

This clonotype was seen many times. V is TRBV29-1 and J is TRBJ2-7; D not resolved. V was trimmed by 6 bases and J by 5 bases, leaving 11 bases between them. Per the germline V gene, CDR1 is SQVTM and CDR2 is ANQGSEA. The CDR3 totals 11 residues. CDR3 in DNA: TGCAGCGTGGGTCTTATCGACGAGCAGTACTTC. Encoded protein: CSVGLIDEQYF.

This clonotype was counted a few times. V gene TRBV7-2 combines with J gene TRBJ2-1, with 10 bases lining up with TRBD2. The CDR3 covers 17 residues. V was pared by 5 bases and J by 7 bases, with 14 bases of the junction left unmatched. CDR1 SGHTA and CDR2 FQGNSA come from the germline V gene. CDR3: CASSRPRAGGLWNEQFF. DNA of the CDR3: TGTGCCAGCAGCCGACCCAGAGCGGGGGGGCTATGGAATGAGCAGTTCTTC. The variable domain in full, completed from reference TRBV7-2 and TRBJ2-1, reads GAGVSQSPSNKVTEKGKDVELRCDPISGHTALYWYRQSLGQGLEFLIYFQGNSAPDKSGLPSDRFSAERTGGSVSTLTIQRTQQEDSAVYLCASSRPRAGGLWNEQFFGPGTRLTVL.

This clonotype is labeled medium-sized. The chain carries TRBV10-3 and TRBJ1-1; D remains unclear. The CDR3 consists of 13 residues. The germline V and J ends were trimmed by 4 bases and 4 bases, with 10 bases remaining between them. The germline CDR1 and CDR2 sequences are ENHRY and SYGVKD. The CDR3 nucleotides are TGTGCCATCAGTGGGGTTCTGGGCACTGAAGCTTTCTTT. This gives the protein CAISGVLGTEAFF.

The table lists this clonotype with a few counts. The chain recombines TRBV20-1 with TRBJ2-1, with a weak D call TRBD1 (6 bases). V dropped 0 bases and J dropped 2 bases, with 14 bases sitting between them. CDR3 length equals 16 residues. In germline, CDR1 is DFQATT, CDR2 SNEGSKA (reference sequence). The CDR3 DNA sequence: TGCAGTGCTAGAGACTCGGGCAGGGGCACCTACAATGAGCAGTTCTTC. It specifies CSARDSGRGTYNEQFF.

This clonotype rates as medium-sized. The chain joins TRBV5-1 to TRBJ2-2; tentatively, D is TRBD1 (6 bases). V was clipped by 6 bases and J by 5 bases, with 17 bases between them. The germline gives CDR1 SGHRS, CDR2 YFSETQ. The CDR3 consists of 15 residues. The CDR3 bases are TGCGCCAGCAAGACTCGGGACACTCCAACCGGGGAGCTGTTTTTT. This codes for CASKTRDTPTGELFF.

This clonotype showed up many times. The chain is built from TRBV20-1 and TRBJ2-7; 7 bases align to TRBD1. This CDR3 contains 15 residues. Germline CDR1 reads DFQATT; CDR2 reads SNEGSKA (reference sequence). Losses at the gene ends were 0 bases for V and 1 base for J; bases not matched to a gene: 6. CDR3 loop: CSARDWGTESYEQYF. The DNA of the CDR3 is TGCAGTGCTAGAGATTGGGGGACAGAGTCCTACGAGCAGTACTTC.

This clonotype was seen many times. DNA of the CDR3: TGCGCCAGCAGCCAAGTTAAGACTAGCGGGGGGGCTTACAATGAGCAGTTCTTC. It encodes CASSQVKTSGGAYNEQFF. The chain couples TRBV4-3 to TRBJ2-1, with 14 bases that match TRBD2. The CDR3 is made up of 18 amino acids. Germline CDR1 reads LGHNA; CDR2 reads YSLEER. The V and J ends lost 1 base and 4 bases, in that order; junction bases with no gene match: 6.

This clonotype was seen repeatedly, ten times or more. This chain links TRBV29-1 with TRBJ1-5; D unclear. The CDR3 runs to 12 residues. In germline, CDR1 is SQVTM, CDR2 ANQGSEA. Trimming took 4 bases from V and 7 from J, leaving 11 bases between them. In DNA, the CDR3 is TGCAGCGTTGTAGAGGGTAACCAGCCCCAGCATTTT. This encodes CSVVEGNQPQHF.

This clonotype was seen repeatedly, ten times or more. The chain joins TRBV2 to TRBJ1-5; no definite D call. The CDR3 length is 14 residues. Germline assignment: CDR1 SNHLY and CDR2 FYNNEI. Trimming took off 0 bases at V and 5 bases at J, with 8 bases between the two ends. The chain's CDR3 is CASSEAKRDQPQHF. DNA for the CDR3: TGTGCCAGCAGTGAAGCCAAGAGGGATCAGCCCCAGCATTTT.

This clonotype was seen at least ten times. The chain couples TRBV25-1 to TRBJ2-5, with D unclear. Trimming took 0 bases from V and 1 from J, leaving 6 bases between them. Germline CDR1 and CDR2: MGHDK and SYGVNS. The CDR3 spans 14 residues. CDR3 bases: TGTGCCAGCAGTGAATACACTATCCAAGAGACCCAGTACTTC. Translating it yields CASSEYTIQETQYF.

This clonotype was observed a few times. V gene TRBV12-3 or TRBV12-4 combines with J gene TRBJ2-1, with TRBD1 as a possible D gene (6 bases). V was cut by 2 bases and J by 2 bases, with 10 bases left in between. The CDR3 is made up of 15 amino acids. The CDR3 loop is CASSLSQGPYNEQFF. DNA for the CDR3: TGTGCCAGCAGTTTAAGTCAGGGGCCCTACAATGAGCAGTTCTTC.

This clonotype was counted ten times or more. This rearrangement joins TRBV7-2 to TRBJ2-7; D uncertain. Trimming took off 1 base at V and 7 bases at J, with 5 bases between the two ends. Germline values: CDR1 SGHTA, CDR2 FQGNSA. This CDR3 comprises 11 residues. The DNA of the CDR3 is TGTGCCAGCAGCTTAGAGACAGAGCAGTACTTC. This translates into CASSLETEQYF.

This clonotype was found many times. V gene TRBV5-1 combines with J gene TRBJ2-3; D gene uncertain. Germline V gene sequence: CDR1 SGHRS, CDR2 YFSETQ. CDR3 size: 17 residues. Trimming stripped 0 bases from V and 1 base from J, with 15 bases between. The CDR3 reads CASSLGVASIGTDTQYF. The CDR3 DNA reads as TGCGCCAGCAGCTTGGGGGTTGCCTCTATAGGCACAGATACGCAGTATTTT.

In this sample, this clonotype turned up many times. The chain combines TRBV5-8 with TRBJ1-3; tentative D call: TRBD1 (5 bases). V lost 6 bases to trimming and J lost 0 bases, with 16 bases between them. In germline, CDR1 is SGHTS, CDR2 YDEGEE. The CDR3 consists of 16 residues. DNA of the CDR3: TGTGCCAGCATACCTCTAGGGACTATCTCTGGAAACACCATATATTTT. Translation: CASIPLGTISGNTIYF.

This clonotype was seen at least ten times. This chain links TRBV7-6 with TRBJ1-3; D is undetermined. This CDR3 comprises 16 residues. V lost 4 bases to trimming and J lost 4 bases, with 17 bases between them. Germline CDR1 reads SGHVS; CDR2 reads FNYEAQ. CDR3: CASSSLREGKGNTIYF. DNA of the CDR3: TGTGCCAGCAGCTCCCTGAGGGAAGGAAAGGGAAACACCATATATTTT.

This clonotype was detected many times. The V gene is TRBV7-6, the J gene TRBJ1-1; D is undetermined. V was shortened by 5 bases and J by 2 bases, with 12 bases between the two germline ends. Germline assignment: CDR1 SGHVS and CDR2 FNYEAQ. The CDR3 length is 14 residues. The CDR3 region is CASSLWAANTEAFF. CDR3 DNA sequence: TGTGCCAGCAGCCTTTGGGCGGCTAACACTGAAGCTTTCTTT. The full variable domain, completed using reference TRBV7-6 and TRBJ1-1, is GAGVSQSPRYKVTKRGQDVALRCDPISGHVSLYWYRQALGQGPEFLTYFNYEAQQDKSGLPNDRFSAERPEGSISTLTIQRTEQRDSAMYRCASSLWAANTEAFFGQGTRLTVV.